Included here is one T cell receptor (beta chain) sequence, with context. The data stem from a study of cytomegalovirus exposure and HLA in healthy donors. It was with 60 Vbeta and 13 Jbeta primers that the PCR ran. TCRdb keeps only in-frame clones here, not all; method: immunoSEQ multiplex PCR. The table has over 65,000 clones, roughly four fifths seen once. The CDR3 sequence is 16 residues long. V shed 0 bases and J 2 bases; nucleotides not matched to a gene: 7. From germline, CDR1 is SGDLS and CDR2 YYNGEE. This sequence joins TRBV9 and TRBJ1-1; TRBD1 matches 7 bases. This TCR was sampled from a woman aged 30 to 39 in good health and CMV-seropositive. Sequenced sample: PBMCs. This CDR3 is CASSVEGTAFNTEAFF. As DNA, the CDR3 is TGTGCCAGCAGCGTAGAGGGGACAGCTTTTAACACTGAAGCTTTCTTT.